A selection of T cell receptor beta chains follows, all from one sample in a study of shared clonotypes between healthy human individuals. The repertoire was sequenced with immunoSEQ multiplex PCR; TCRdb's copy has only in-frame clones and lacks some. The data contain 2 million to 2.5 million clones, almost 96% of them singletons. The sample was naive CD4+ T cells sorted from blood. These receptors came from a man aged 18-30 years in good health. Both conserved end residues are part of each CDR3. The order of the fields is D gene, clone size, V gene, J gene, CDR3 protein, CDR3 DNA. The D gene is left open where the match is weak. Rows may omit the clone size; those that give it use once, few, many or a size class.

>TRBD2|NA|TRBV6-4|TRBJ2-2
CASSARGGTPGELFF
TGTGCCAGCAGTGCACGGGGGGGTACCCCCGGGGAGCTGTTTTTT
>TRBD2|NA|TRBV5-1|TRBJ2-5
CASSGRGGAETQYF
TGCGCCAGCAGCGGAAGGGGAGGGGCAGAGACCCAGTACTTC
>NA|NA|TRBV6-4|TRBJ2-5
CASTRKGGLTQTQYF
TGTGCCAGCACCAGAAAGGGGGGCCTTACACAGACCCAGTACTTC
>NA|NA|TRBV15|TRBJ1-2
CATSRDWGPKYQHGYTF
TGTGCCACCAGCAGAGATTGGGGACCTAAGTACCAACATGGCTACACCTTC
>NA|NA|TRBV6-1|TRBJ1-6
CASSDEGRSASPLHF
TGTGCCAGCAGTGATGAGGGACGGTCGGCTTCACCCCTCCACTTT
>NA|NA|TRBV4-3|TRBJ2-1
CASSQDGPGIYEQFF
TGCGCCAGCAGCCAAGATGGTCCGGGAATCTATGAGCAGTTCTTC
>NA|NA|TRBV2|TRBJ2-3
CASGGNRGTDTQYF
TGTGCCAGCGGGGGGAACAGGGGCACAGATACGCAGTATTTT
>NA|NA|TRBV19|TRBJ1-1
CASSTPRGLGNTEAFF
TGTGCCAGTAGTACGCCCCGGGGGTTGGGGAACACTGAAGCTTTCTTT
>TRBD1|NA|TRBV5-1|TRBJ1-1
CASSDTGGVYTEAFF
TGCGCCAGCAGCGACACAGGGGGCGTTTACACTGAAGCTTTCTTT
>NA|NA|TRBV7-3|TRBJ2-2
CASTISGESGELFF
TGTGCCAGCACCATCTCAGGAGAATCCGGGGAGCTGTTTTTT
>TRBD2|NA|TRBV7-9|TRBJ2-5
CASTLSASGETQYF
TGTGCCAGCACCCTAAGCGCTAGCGGAGAGACCCAGTACTTC
>TRBD1|NA|TRBV5-6|TRBJ1-6
CASSPDRGLRNSPLHF
TGTGCCAGCAGCCCAGACAGGGGGCTTCGTAATTCACCCCTCCACTTT
>TRBD2|once|TRBV27|TRBJ2-5
CASSPPRLAGWETQYF
TGTGCCAGCAGTCCCCCCCGACTAGCGGGGTGGGAGACCCAGTACTTC
>NA|NA|TRBV30|TRBJ2-5
CATRENRRETQYF
TGTGCCACTAGGGAGAATAGGCGAGAGACCCAGTACTTC
>TRBD1|NA|TRBV2|TRBJ1-2
CASSATGEGRYTF
TGTGCCAGCAGTGCTACAGGGGAAGGCCGCTACACCTTC
>NA|NA|TRBV6-1|TRBJ1-2
CASSGRQANYGYTF
TGTGCCAGCAGTGGTAGACAGGCAAACTATGGCTACACCTTC
>TRBD1|NA|TRBV10-2|TRBJ1-1
CASSGQGNTEAFF
TGCGCCAGCAGTGGACAGGGGAACACTGAAGCTTTCTTT
>NA|NA|TRBV21-1|TRBJ2-7
CARGVAGREQYF
TGTGCCAGAGGGGTAGCGGGGCGCGAGCAGTACTTC
>NA|NA|TRBV10-2|TRBJ1-5
CASSESAGASNQPQHF
TGCGCCAGCAGTGAGTCGGCAGGGGCTTCGAATCAGCCCCAGCATTTT
>NA|NA|TRBV6-1|TRBJ2-7
CASSDFTTAYEQYF
TGTGCCAGCAGTGATTTTACCACTGCCTACGAGCAGTACTTC
>NA|NA|TRBV28|TRBJ1-5
CASSSLRGLDQPQHF
TGTGCCAGCAGTTCCCTCCGGGGGTTGGACCAGCCCCAGCATTTT
>NA|NA|TRBV6-1|TRBJ2-5
CASRLTGQETQYF
TGTGCCAGCAGACTGACAGGTCAAGAGACCCAGTACTTC
>NA|NA|TRBV7-6|TRBJ1-1
CASSPLGNTEAFF
TGTGCCAGCAGCCCGCTCGGGAACACTGAAGCTTTCTTT
>NA|NA|TRBV7-9|TRBJ1-4
CASSRAGGLQGTLFF
TGTGCCAGCAGCCGTGCCGGGGGCCTTCAAGGGACTCTGTTTTTT
>NA|NA|TRBV25-1|TRBJ2-3
CASSTDFSTDTQYF
TGTGCCAGCAGTACGGACTTTAGCACAGATACGCAGTATTTT
>NA|NA|TRBV5-1|TRBJ2-2
CASRVFINTGELFF
TGCGCCAGCAGAGTCTTTATAAACACCGGGGAGCTGTTTTTT
>TRBD1|NA|TRBV6-6|TRBJ2-7
CASKTGGPSYEQYF
TGTGCCAGCAAAACAGGGGGACCCTCCTACGAGCAGTACTTC
>TRBD1|once|TRBV5-1|TRBJ2-7
CASSFSPDRGGHEQYF
TGCGCCAGCAGCTTCTCGCCGGACAGGGGAGGTCACGAGCAGTACTTC
>NA|NA|TRBV6-6|TRBJ1-3
CASSLQGSSGNTIYF
TGTGCCAGCAGTCTACAGGGATCCTCTGGAAACACCATATATTTT
>NA|NA|TRBV15|TRBJ1-2
CATSSPGPISKLVGYTF
TGTGCCACCAGCAGTCCAGGGCCTATCTCCAAGCTCGTTGGCTACACCTTC
>NA|NA|TRBV25-1|TRBJ2-3
CASVGSTTGDTQYF
TGTGCCAGCGTCGGGTCCACGACAGGAGATACGCAGTATTTT
>TRBD2|NA|TRBV6-1|TRBJ2-7
CASSASETSGTYEQYF
TGTGCCAGCAGTGCCTCTGAGACTAGCGGGACCTACGAGCAGTACTTC
>NA|NA|TRBV4-2|TRBJ2-2
CASSQVARGNTGELFF
TGTGCCAGCAGCCAAGTGGCCAGGGGGAACACCGGGGAGCTGTTTTTT
>NA|NA|TRBV10-3|TRBJ1-2
CASAQNYGYTF
TGTGCCTCCGCCCAAAACTATGGCTACACCTTC
>NA|once|TRBV7-9|TRBJ1-1
CASSLGQSTEAFF
TGTGCCAGCAGCTTAGGGCAGAGCACTGAAGCTTTCTTT
>TRBD1|NA|TRBV10-3|TRBJ2-2
CAISAGDRGSTGELFF
TGTGCCATCAGTGCAGGGGACAGGGGGTCTACCGGGGAGCTGTTTTTT
>NA|NA|TRBV2|TRBJ1-3
CASSVARAGNTIYF
TGTGCCAGCAGTGTGGCCAGGGCTGGAAACACCATATATTTT
>NA|NA|TRBV7-2|TRBJ2-5
CASSLLEGAQETQYF
TGTGCCAGCAGCTTGTTGGAGGGGGCACAAGAGACCCAGTACTTC
>TRBD2|NA|TRBV5-1|TRBJ2-7
CASSLGASGQYYEQYF
TGCGCCAGCAGCTTGGGGGCTAGCGGACAATACTACGAGCAGTACTTC
>NA|NA|TRBV9|TRBJ2-3
CASSVAAAADTQYF
TGTGCCAGCAGCGTAGCAGCGGCAGCAGATACGCAGTATTTT
>TRBD1|NA|TRBV5-1|TRBJ1-4
CASSLAQGGEKLFF
TGCGCCAGCAGCTTGGCGCAGGGGGGTGAAAAACTGTTTTTT
>NA|NA|TRBV18|TRBJ2-5
CASSPPNLKETQYF
TGTGCCAGCTCACCACCAAACTTAAAAGAGACCCAGTACTTC
>TRBD2|NA|TRBV27|TRBJ2-7
CASRPGLARRIPYEQYF
TGTGCCAGCAGGCCCGGACTAGCGCGACGGATCCCCTACGAGCAGTACTTC
>TRBD1|NA|TRBV6-6|TRBJ2-7
CASLRQGYYEQYF
TGTGCCAGCCTACGACAGGGGTACTACGAGCAGTACTTC
>NA|NA|TRBV7-2|TRBJ1-2
CASSLDFQGSGYTF
TGTGCCAGCAGCTTAGATTTTCAGGGTTCCGGCTACACCTTC
>TRBD2|NA|TRBV29-1|TRBJ2-1
CSVPTGLLAGGYNEQFF
TGCAGCGTTCCCACTGGACTACTAGCGGGGGGATACAATGAGCAGTTCTTC
>NA|NA|TRBV6-1|TRBJ2-1
CASSEQGTNNEQFF
TGTGCCAGCAGTGAACAGGGAACTAACAATGAGCAGTTCTTC
>NA|NA|TRBV7-2|TRBJ1-2
CASSSPPGGSNYGYTF
TGTGCCAGCAGCTCCCCTCCCGGGGGATCCAACTATGGCTACACCTTC
>NA|NA|TRBV7-9|TRBJ2-7
CASSLGGTSYEQYF
TGTGCCAGCAGCTTAGGGGGGACCTCCTACGAGCAGTACTTC
>NA|once|TRBV5-1|TRBJ2-7
CASSLTEIGEQYF
TGCGCCAGCAGCTTAACGGAGATAGGCGAGCAGTACTTC
>TRBD1|NA|TRBV5-4|TRBJ1-2
CASSLAGTGPYGYTF
TGTGCCAGCAGCTTGGCGGGGACAGGGCCGTATGGCTACACCTTC
>NA|NA|TRBV29-1|TRBJ2-7
CSVEIGVDYEQYF
TGCAGCGTTGAAATAGGGGTCGACTACGAGCAGTACTTC
>NA|NA|TRBV19|TRBJ1-2
CASSILGTNGYTF
TGTGCCAGTAGTATACTGGGGACAAACGGCTACACCTTC
>NA|NA|TRBV7-9|TRBJ2-1
CASSLGQSLNEQFF
TGTGCCAGCAGCTTGGGTCAATCGTTGAATGAGCAGTTCTTC
>NA|NA|TRBV6-1|TRBJ1-2
CASSEDTGYGYTF
TGTGCCAGCAGTGAGGACACGGGTTATGGCTACACCTTC
>NA|NA|TRBV20-1|TRBJ1-2
CSATLLDGYTF
TGCAGTGCTACCCTTTTGGATGGCTACACCTTC
>NA|NA|TRBV4-3|TRBJ1-2
CASSQDQGVSGYTF
TGCGCCAGCAGCCAAGATCAGGGTGTTAGCGGCTACACCTTC
>NA|NA|TRBV6-1|TRBJ1-5
CASSESSGWSNQPQHF
TGTGCCAGCAGTGAATCAAGCGGTTGGAGCAATCAGCCCCAGCATTTT
>NA|NA|TRBV2|TRBJ2-3
CASNSAPGGGTQYF
TGTGCCAGCAATTCCGCCCCCGGGGGAGGAACGCAGTATTTT
>TRBD1|NA|TRBV19|TRBJ2-5
CASSSPKLTGMETQYF
TGTGCCAGTAGTTCCCCTAAATTGACAGGGATGGAGACCCAGTACTTC